The 29 T cell receptor beta chains given below trace back to one sample, sequenced in a study of CD8 T cells in ankylosing spondylitis (TCRdb year 2017). The library relied on 5' RACE. This sample was sequenced with an Illumina HiSeq 2500. Through fastp at Q25 and MiXCR, TCRdb rebuilt clones from the public reads, retaining in-frame beta chains. Records with the same CDR3 protein are collapsed into one entry carrying the most frequent genes and DNA. Here the sample has approximately 540,000 distinct CDR3 sequences; 9.5% to 15% occur a single time. The top ten clonotypes cover about 6.8% of the sample. The study at large found these results: A TCR beta motif of fewer than 10 highly homologous amino acid variants appeared characteristic of blood from ankylosing spondylitis patients.

No antigen is known for these receptors. The sample taken for sequencing was blood, either unsorted or a sorted T cell fraction (not recorded which). These receptors came from a male donor with ankylosing spondylitis.

Ten or more counts support this clonotype. V usage is TRBV20-1 and J usage is TRBJ2-7, with D perhaps TRBD2 (6 bases). The V end lost 1 base, the J end lost 2 bases, and 18 bases lay between the germline ends. CDR1 is DFQATT and CDR2 is SNEGSKA in the germline V gene (reference sequence). The CDR3 totals 16 residues. The CDR3: CSARAPPVSGTYEQYF. Here the CDR3 DNA reads TGCAGTGCTAGAGCCCCCCCGGTTAGCGGTACCTACGAGCAGTACTTC.

The rearrangement joins TRBV4-1 to TRBJ2-1; 8 positions match TRBD2. The germline V gene encodes CDR1 MGHRA and CDR2 YSYEKL. The CDR3 covers 16 residues. Trimming took 1 base from V and 3 from J; bases not matched to a gene: 5. CDR3: CASSQAGRAGYNEQFF. CDR3 in DNA: TGCGCCAGCAGCCAAGCCGGGAGGGCTGGCTACAATGAGCAGTTCTTC.

The chain has TRBV7-9 and TRBJ1-4; tentative D call: TRBD1 (5 bases). This CDR3 is built from 14 residues. Germline V CDR1 and CDR2: SEHNR, FQNEAQ (reference sequence). The V and J ends lost 3 bases and 7 bases respectively, with 12 bases between them. The CDR3 sequence is CASSFSQGSEKLFF. The CDR3 bases are TGTGCCAGCAGCTTTTCGCAGGGTTCTGAAAAACTGTTTTTT. The full variable domain, completed using reference TRBV7-9 and TRBJ1-4, is DTGVSQNPRHKITKRGQNVTFRCDPISEHNRLYWYRQTLGQGPEFLTYFQNEAQLEKSRLLSDRFSAERPKGSFSTLEIQRTEQGDSAMYLCASSFSQGSEKLFFGSGTQLSVL.

The J gene is TRBJ2-1, the V gene TRBV20-1, with TRBD2 identical over 14 bases. The CDR3 covers 20 residues. V trimming: 2 bases; J trimming: 4 bases; junction bases outside the gene matches: 16. The V gene's germline CDR1 is DFQATT and CDR2 SNEGSKA (reference sequence). The CDR3 sequence: CSARRSTGLAGGNGYNEQFF. The CDR3 nucleotides read TGCAGTGCTAGAAGGTCTACCGGACTAGCGGGAGGAAATGGATACAATGAGCAGTTCTTC.

This clonotype was seen a few times. The chain recombines TRBV12-3 or TRBV12-4 with TRBJ2-5; D ambiguous. CDR3 size: 14 residues. V gave up 4 bases and J gave up 4 bases, with 13 bases separating them. CDR3 amino acids: CASSSPGLPETQYF. CDR3 bases: TGTGCCAGCAGTTCTCCAGGTCTCCCAGAGACCCAGTACTTC.

Of note for this clonotype: A read error may be the cause here, since a much bigger clone is one base away. CDR3: CASSFARETQYF. In DNA form, the CDR3 reads TGTGCCAGCAGCTTCGCGCGGGAGACCCAGTACTTC. The chain links TRBV7-9 to TRBJ2-5; D gene ambiguous. The germline V gene has CDR1 SEHNR and CDR2 FQNEAQ (reference sequence). V was cut by 3 bases and J by 5 bases, with 7 bases left in between. CDR3 length: 12 residues.

This clonotype was detected many times. The chain links TRBV20-1 to TRBJ1-2; a possible D gene is TRBD1 (6 bases). The CDR3 contains 13 residues. CDR1 and CDR2 (germline): DFQATT, SNEGSKA (reference sequence). V shed 7 bases and J shed 0 bases, with 12 bases lying between them. Here the CDR3 DNA reads TGCAGTGGAAAACAGGGCGCTAACTATGGCTACACCTTC. As protein: CSGKQGANYGYTF.

This sequence joins TRBV7-6 and TRBJ2-3; weak D call: TRBD2 (6 bases). The V end was cut by 1 base, the J end by 5 bases, with 10 bases between. The length of the CDR3 is 14 residues. The germline V gene has CDR1 SGHVS and CDR2 FNYEAQ. Here the CDR3 reads CASSLEPGVDTQYF. DNA for the CDR3: TGTGCCAGCAGCTTAGAGCCGGGAGTAGATACGCAGTATTTT.

V is TRBV10-2 and J is TRBJ2-2; maybe TRBD1 (7 bases). V lost 7 bases and J lost 6, with 12 bases in between. The germline V gene has CDR1 WSHSY and CDR2 SAAADI. There are 13 residues in the CDR3. The CDR3 here is CASNRRGAGELFF. The CDR3 DNA is TGCGCCAGCAACCGCAGGGGGGCCGGGGAGCTGTTTTTT.

There are a few counts of this clonotype. The V call is TRBV3-1, the J call TRBJ2-1; 10 nucleotides align to TRBD1. V shed 3 bases and J 11 bases; nucleotides not matched to a gene: 10. The CDR3 runs 15 residues. Per germline, CDR1 LGHDT and CDR2 YNNKEL (reference sequence). The CDR3 region is CASSHPGQGFLKQFF. CDR3 nucleotide sequence: TGTGCCAGCAGCCACCCGGGACAGGGGTTTTTAAAGCAGTTCTTC.

This clonotype has just a few counts. The CDR3 loop reads CSAKPGRTSGNEQFF. The CDR3 coding sequence is TGCAGTGCTAAGCCAGGGCGGACTAGCGGCAATGAGCAGTTCTTC. The chain is built from TRBV20-1 and TRBJ2-1; 10 bases line up with TRBD2. Per germline, CDR1 DFQATT and CDR2 SNEGSKA (reference sequence). The CDR3 contains 15 residues. The ends lost 4 bases at V and 6 bases at J; junction bases unmatched: 9.

J is TRBJ1-6 and V is TRBV7-2; unclear D gene. Trimming pared 5 bases from V and 12 bases from J, leaving 11 bases between. The CDR3 covers 12 residues. Looked up from germline, CDR1 is SGHTA and CDR2 is FQGNSA. CDR3 amino acids: CASSPAHLPLHF. Written as DNA, the CDR3 is TGTGCCAGCAGCCCGGCCCACCTACCCCTCCACTTT.

The table lists this clonotype with many counts. The chain has TRBV18 and TRBJ2-2; tentative D call: TRBD1 (5 bases). The ends were cut back, 6 bases at V and 5 bases at J, with 13 bases in the middle. This CDR3 has 14 residues. From germline, CDR1 is KGHSH and CDR2 LQKENI. Here the CDR3 reads CASSMGPVTGELFF. The CDR3 bases are TGTGCCAGCTCGATGGGGCCTGTGACCGGGGAGCTGTTTTTT.

This clonotype was observed a few times. The rearrangement joins TRBV5-1 to TRBJ1-2; D not certain. Germline V gene lookup returns CDR1 SGHRS and CDR2 YFSETQ. The CDR3 spans 14 residues. Trimming stripped 0 bases from V and 3 bases from J, with 9 bases between. Written as DNA, the CDR3 is TGCGCCAGCAGCTTGGACAGTACAGACTATGGCTACACCTTC. It translates to CASSLDSTDYGYTF.

This clonotype appeared a few times. The chain couples TRBV2 to TRBJ2-3; 12 nucleotides match TRBD2. The trim removed 8 bases at V and 0 bases at J, leaving 6 bases unmatched. CDR3 length: 16 amino acids. CDR1 is SNHLY and CDR2 is FYNNEI in the germline V gene. DNA for the CDR3: TGTGCCAGCCTGGGACTAGCGGGTTCTAGCACAGATACGCAGTATTTT. It is translated as CASLGLAGSSTDTQYF. Full variable domain (rest looked up from reference TRBV2 and TRBJ2-3): EPEVTQTPSHQVTQMGQEVILRCVPISNHLYFYWYRQILGQKVEFLVSFYNNEISEKSEIFDDQFSVERPDGSNFTLKIRSTKLEDSAMYFCASLGLAGSSTDTQYFGPGTRLTVL.

The chain employs TRBV11-3 and TRBJ2-1, with 11 nucleotides matching TRBD2. V trimming: 6 bases; J trimming: 4 bases; junction bases outside the gene matches: 8. Germline values: CDR1 SGHNT, CDR2 YENEEA. The CDR3 has 16 amino acids. Here the CDR3 DNA reads TGTGCCAGCAGACCAGACGCTAGCGGGAGGTACAATGAGCAGTTCTTC. Translating it yields CASRPDASGRYNEQFF.

This sequence joins TRBV2 and TRBJ1-5; D ambiguous. The CDR3 contains 13 residues. CDR1 SNHLY and CDR2 FYNNEI come from the germline V gene. V lost 5 bases and J 4 bases, leaving 9 bases between the germline ends. Written as DNA, the CDR3 is TGTGCCAGCAGTCCGGATCAGAATCAGCCCCAGCATTTT. Its protein is CASSPDQNQPQHF.

This chain links TRBV20-1 with TRBJ1-1, with TRBD1 matching 10 bases. V trimming: 6 bases; J trimming: 7 bases; junction bases outside the gene matches: 5. The CDR3 loop spans 12 amino acids. Germline V gene lookup returns CDR1 DFQATT and CDR2 SNEGSKA (reference sequence). Here the CDR3 reads CSAIRDRGEAFF. For the CDR3, the DNA is TGCAGTGCCATCCGGGACAGGGGTGAAGCTTTCTTT.

The chain uses TRBV5-1 and TRBJ2-1; 16 bases align to TRBD2. Germline lookup yields CDR1 SGHRS and CDR2 YFSETQ. V lost 7 bases and J lost 7; bases outside the gene matches: 14. The CDR3 loop spans 18 amino acids. Here the CDR3 reads CASEGRGTSGRAGNEQFF. The CDR3 DNA reads as TGCGCCAGCGAAGGAAGGGGGACTAGCGGGAGGGCGGGGAATGAGCAGTTCTTC.

The chain links TRBV5-1 to TRBJ2-3, with 8 bases aligning to TRBD2. The CDR3 consists of 15 residues. The germline V gene encodes CDR1 SGHRS and CDR2 YFSETQ. Unmatched junction bases numbered 10, after V lost 5 bases and J lost 5 bases. This CDR3 is CASRKSGSGVDTQYF. The CDR3 DNA is TGCGCCAGCAGAAAAAGCGGGAGTGGCGTAGATACGCAGTATTTT.

This clonotype occurred a few times. The genes are TRBV29-1 and TRBJ1-1; D is uncertain. CDR3 size: 14 residues. Germline V gives CDR1 SQVTM, CDR2 ANQGSEA. V was shortened by 7 bases and J by 1 base, with 16 bases between the two germline ends. The CDR3 protein is CSGSLLGTNTEAFF. The DNA for the CDR3 is TGCAGCGGTTCCCTCCTCGGTACGAACACTGAAGCTTTCTTT.

The rearrangement links TRBV6-4 to TRBJ2-1; D might be TRBD1 (5 bases). The CDR3 totals 14 residues. Germline CDR1 and CDR2: MRHNA and SNTAGT. Trimming shortened V by 3 bases and J by 8 bases, and 14 bases separated the two germline ends. Here the CDR3 reads CASSEVQGRDEQFF. DNA of the CDR3: TGTGCCAGCAGTGAGGTGCAGGGAAGGGATGAGCAGTTCTTC.

This clonotype was picked up many times. The V call is TRBV11-2, the J call TRBJ1-1; 10 bases are shared with TRBD1. The germline V gene has CDR1 SGHAT and CDR2 FQNNGV. V lost 5 bases, J lost 1 base, and 4 bases stayed unmatched. There are 15 residues in the CDR3. In nucleotides, the CDR3 is TGTGCCAGCAGCCCCCGGACAGGGGGGAACACTGAAGCTTTCTTT. Translated, it gives CASSPRTGGNTEAFF.

This clonotype was seen a handful of times. The rearrangement links TRBV5-1 to TRBJ2-2; a weak D match, TRBD2 (5 bases). There are 16 residues in the CDR3. Between the trimmed V and J ends, which lost 3 bases and 0 bases, there was a span of 12 bases. Looked up from germline, CDR1 is SGHRS and CDR2 is YFSETQ. The CDR3 DNA sequence: TGCGCCAGCAGCTACCGAGGGCGCGCGAACACCGGGGAGCTGTTTTTT. Its translation is CASSYRGRANTGELFF.

CDR3 nucleotides: TGTGCCAGTAGTAACGATCGATGGAGCTCCTACGAGCAGTACTTC. Translating gives CASSNDRWSSYEQYF. The rearrangement joins TRBV19 to TRBJ2-7, with no clear D. This CDR3 contains 15 residues. Per the germline V gene, CDR1 is LNHDA and CDR2 is SQIVND (reference sequence). With 4 bases removed from V and 0 bases from J, the gap between germline ends came to 13 bases. Full variable domain (rest looked up from reference TRBV19 and TRBJ2-7): DGGITQSPKYLFRKEGQNVTLSCEQNLNHDAMYWYRQDPGQGLRLIYYSQIVNDFQKGDIAEGYSVSREKKESFPLTVTSAQKNPTAFYLCASSNDRWSSYEQYFGPGTRLTVT.

CDR3 amino acids: CSVELAGGVMNTGELFF. CDR3 DNA sequence: TGCAGCGTTGAGTTAGCGGGAGGGGTAATGAACACCGGGGAGCTGTTTTTT. The V and J genes are TRBV29-1 and TRBJ2-2; 11 nucleotides line up with TRBD2. CDR1 and CDR2 from the germline V gene are SQVTM and ANQGSEA. The CDR3 extends over 17 amino acids. Losses at the gene ends were 3 bases for V and 1 base for J; bases not matched to a gene: 7.

The chain joins TRBV20-1 to TRBJ1-5, with a possible D match to TRBD1 (5 bases). The CDR3 loop spans 13 amino acids. V was pared by 2 bases and J by 4 bases, with 9 bases between. Looked up from germline, CDR1 is DFQATT and CDR2 is SNEGSKA (reference sequence). The CDR3 nucleotides are TGCAGTGCTAGATGGCGGGGGAATCAGCCCCAGCATTTT. Translation: CSARWRGNQPQHF.

At least ten counts were recorded for this clonotype. The chain couples TRBV18 to TRBJ2-7, with D perhaps TRBD2 (5 bases). CDR1 KGHSH and CDR2 LQKENI come from the germline V gene. The CDR3 is made up of 14 amino acids. The ends were cut back, 3 bases at V and 2 bases at J, with 11 bases in the middle. In DNA form, the CDR3 reads TGTGCCAGCTCACCGGGAGCGCCGACCTACGAGCAGTACGTC. It codes for CASSPGAPTYEQYV.

Only a few counts were recorded for this clonotype. The V and J genes are TRBV10-1 and TRBJ2-2, with a tentative D call TRBD1 (5 bases). The germline V gene has CDR1 WNHNN and CDR2 SYGVQD (reference sequence). The CDR3 loop spans 14 amino acids. V shed 5 bases and J shed 1 base, with 8 bases lying between them. Written as DNA, the CDR3 is TGCGCCAGCAGTACCGGACAGAACACCGGGGAGCTGTTTTTT. It is translated as CASSTGQNTGELFF.